Ten or more counts support the clone carrying this T cell receptor (beta chain). The sample belongs to a study of metastatic and nonmetastatic thyroid tumors. Via MiXCR, TCRdb re-called the PCR reads. In the table there are roughly 9,900 clones, approximately 30% of which are singletons. Prior to thyroid surgery, none of the patients had received any treatment. V trimming: 4 bases; J trimming: 3 bases; junction bases outside the gene matches: 5. The CDR3 runs 14 residues. Germline V gives CDR1 MGHRA, CDR2 YSYEKL. What was sequenced was tumor tissue. This chain uses TRBV4-1 with TRBJ1-1; 7 bases line up with TRBD1. The source is a male donor with papillary thyroid cancer or a benign thyroid nodule (not recorded which). Some clones in this sample may be carry-over from other donors' samples. The CDR3 loop is CASSRRTGDTEAFF. CDR3 DNA sequence: TGCGCCAGCAGCCGCAGGACAGGAGACACTGAAGCTTTCTTT.